This is a list of T cell receptor beta chains from one sample in a study of siplizumab effects on memory and regulatory T cells. Sequenced by immunoSEQ multiplex PCR; TCRdb stores in-frame clones only, minus some. The table lists roughly 62,000 clones, approximately 79% of them singletons. Material: memory CD4+ T cells sorted from blood. The source of these receptors is a human donor in good health. The CDR3 runs from the conserved cysteine through the conserved F or W. The D gene is left open where the match is weak. A row's size may be missing; if present it is once, few, many or a size class.

V: TRBV7-2; D: NA; J: TRBJ2-3; size: NA; CDR3: CASSSQTVSTDTQYF; DNA: TGTGCCAGCAGCTCCCAGACAGTTAGCACAGATACGCAGTATTTT
V: TRBV6-6; D: NA; J: TRBJ1-1; size: NA; CDR3: CASSYQGGNTEAFF; DNA: TGTGCCAGCAGTTACCAGGGCGGGAACACTGAAGCTTTCTTT
V: TRBV6-4; D: NA; J: TRBJ1-6; size: NA; CDR3: CASREGQFNSPLHF; DNA: TGTGCCAGCAGAGAGGGGCAGTTTAATTCACCCCTCCACTTT
V: TRBV19; D: NA; J: TRBJ1-1; size: NA; CDR3: CASRTYHTAITEAFF; DNA: TGTGCCAGTAGAACCTACCACACGGCTATAACTGAAGCTTTCTTT
V: TRBV7-6; D: NA; J: TRBJ1-1; size: NA; CDR3: CASSLGTKVNTEAFF; DNA: TGTGCCAGCAGCTTAGGGACAAAGGTGAACACTGAAGCTTTCTTT
V: TRBV5-1; D: TRBD1; J: TRBJ1-2; size: NA; CDR3: CASRLAFATTGVYGYTF; DNA: TGCGCCAGCAGGTTGGCGTTCGCGACGACAGGGGTCTATGGCTACACCTTC
V: TRBV25-1; D: TRBD1; J: TRBJ1-6; size: few; CDR3: CASSGQGGRSSPLHF; DNA: TGTGCCAGCAGTGGACAGGGGGGAAGGAGTTCACCCCTCCACTTT
V: TRBV20-1; D: NA; J: TRBJ2-5; size: NA; CDR3: CSASGETQYF; DNA: TGCAGTGCTAGTGGGGAGACCCAGTACTTC
V: TRBV7-3; D: NA; J: TRBJ2-7; size: NA; CDR3: CASSLFPPLYEQYF; DNA: TGTGCCAGCAGCTTATTCCCCCCCCTCTACGAGCAGTACTTC
V: TRBV29-1; D: TRBD2; J: TRBJ2-3; size: few; CDR3: CSARLKRGADTQYF; DNA: TGCAGCGCTCGTCTCAAGCGGGGGGCAGATACGCAGTATTTT
V: TRBV5-6; D: NA; J: TRBJ2-7; size: NA; CDR3: CASSLWQLSYEQYF; DNA: TGTGCCAGCAGCTTGTGGCAGCTCTCCTACGAGCAGTACTTC
V: TRBV6-1; D: NA; J: TRBJ1-6; size: NA; CDR3: CASSERSGENSPLHF; DNA: TGTGCCAGCAGTGAAAGGTCTGGGGAGAATTCACCCCTCCACTTT
V: TRBV10-3; D: TRBD2; J: TRBJ2-5; size: NA; CDR3: CAISDGTSGVKETQYF; DNA: TGTGCCATCAGTGATGGGACTAGCGGGGTAAAAGAGACCCAGTACTTC
V: TRBV30; D: NA; J: TRBJ2-5; size: NA; CDR3: CAWSRLAQETQYF; DNA: TGTGCCTGGAGCAGGCTGGCCCAAGAGACCCAGTACTTC
V: TRBV7-9; D: TRBD1; J: TRBJ1-2; size: NA; CDR3: CASSASTGASGYTF; DNA: TGTGCCAGCAGCGCCTCGACAGGGGCATCTGGCTACACCTTC
V: TRBV19; D: NA; J: TRBJ1-2; size: once; CDR3: CASSPQVWVGYTF; DNA: TGTGCCAGTAGTCCACAGGTGTGGGTTGGCTACACCTTC
V: TRBV18; D: TRBD1; J: TRBJ2-7; size: NA; CDR3: CASSSPTTGGAVYEQYF; DNA: TGTGCCAGCTCATCCCCCACTACAGGGGGCGCAGTATACGAGCAGTACTTC
V: TRBV5-6; D: NA; J: TRBJ2-5; size: NA; CDR3: CASSWTNQETQYF; DNA: TGTGCCAGCAGCTGGACAAATCAAGAGACCCAGTACTTC
V: TRBV11-3; D: TRBD2; J: TRBJ2-1; size: NA; CDR3: CASSTGAGDYNEQFF; DNA: TGTGCCAGCAGCACGGGAGCGGGGGACTACAATGAGCAGTTCTTC
V: TRBV4-1; D: NA; J: TRBJ2-2; size: NA; CDR3: CASSQVAPNTGELFF; DNA: TGCGCCAGCAGCCAAGTGGCCCCGAACACCGGGGAGCTGTTTTTT
V: TRBV28; D: TRBD1; J: TRBJ1-2; size: NA; CDR3: CASTGGANYGYTF; DNA: TGTGCCAGTACAGGGGGAGCTAACTATGGCTACACCTTC
V: TRBV6-5; D: NA; J: TRBJ2-7; size: NA; CDR3: CASSQLTEYYEQYF; DNA: TGTGCCAGCAGCCAACTTACGGAGTACTACGAGCAGTACTTC
V: TRBV18; D: NA; J: TRBJ1-3; size: few; CDR3: CASSTGPGNTIYF; DNA: TGTGCCAGCTCGACGGGACCCGGAAACACCATATATTTT
V: TRBV20-1; D: NA; J: TRBJ2-3; size: NA; CDR3: CTAMVRDTQYF; DNA: TGCACCGCGATGGTTCGGGATACGCAGTATTTT
V: TRBV6-5; D: NA; J: TRBJ1-1; size: few; CDR3: CASLKDGGEAFF; DNA: TGTGCCAGCTTAAAGGACGGGGGTGAAGCTTTCTTT
V: TRBV10-2; D: NA; J: TRBJ2-7; size: NA; CDR3: CASKSRDRLHEQYF; DNA: TGCGCCAGCAAATCTAGGGACCGGCTACACGAGCAGTACTTC
V: TRBV2; D: TRBD1; J: TRBJ1-5; size: NA; CDR3: CASSRDRGIDQPQHF; DNA: TGTGCCAGCAGTCGGGACAGGGGGATCGATCAGCCCCAGCATTTT
V: TRBV4-1; D: TRBD1; J: TRBJ1-2; size: NA; CDR3: CASSYDRDEGSYTF; DNA: TGCGCCAGCAGCTACGACAGGGATGAGGGAAGCTACACCTTC
V: TRBV7-3; D: NA; J: TRBJ2-3; size: NA; CDR3: CASSLKGSGTDTQYF; DNA: TGTGCCAGCAGCTTAAAAGGGTCTGGGACAGATACGCAGTATTTT
V: TRBV30; D: NA; J: TRBJ1-5; size: NA; CDR3: CAWSPGEEPQHF; DNA: TGTGCCTGGAGCCCCGGGGAGGAGCCCCAGCATTTT
V: TRBV2; D: NA; J: TRBJ2-2; size: NA; CDR3: CASSRENTGELFF; DNA: TGTGCCAGCAGTCGGGAGAACACCGGGGAGCTGTTTTTT
V: TRBV7-9; D: TRBD1; J: TRBJ2-7; size: few; CDR3: CASSRGQGVLNLDEQYF; DNA: TGTGCCAGCAGCCGTGGACAGGGGGTCCTAAATCTCGACGAGCAGTACTTC
V: TRBV11-2; D: NA; J: TRBJ1-2; size: NA; CDR3: CASSLGRELSYTF; DNA: TGTGCCAGCAGCTTAGGCAGGGAACTAAGCTACACCTTC
V: TRBV4-2; D: TRBD2; J: TRBJ2-5; size: NA; CDR3: CASSQGIAGAYQETQYF; DNA: TGTGCCAGCAGCCAAGGAATAGCGGGGGCCTACCAAGAGACCCAGTACTTC
V: TRBV30; D: NA; J: TRBJ2-1; size: NA; CDR3: CAWAFVGGGSFF; DNA: NA
V: TRBV9; D: NA; J: TRBJ2-7; size: NA; CDR3: CASSVATSQLFYEQYF; DNA: TGTGCCAGCAGCGTAGCTACCAGCCAGCTTTTCTACGAGCAGTACTTC
V: TRBV20-1; D: NA; J: TRBJ1-2; size: NA; CDR3: CSARGDYGYTF; DNA: TGCAGTGCTAGAGGTGACTATGGCTACACCTTC
V: TRBV6-1; D: TRBD1; J: TRBJ1-2; size: once; CDR3: CASITGTGYDYGYTF; DNA: TGTGCCAGCATTACCGGGACAGGTTACGACTATGGCTACACCTTC
V: TRBV2; D: TRBD1; J: TRBJ2-7; size: NA; CDR3: CASSPGQGARNEQYF; DNA: TGTGCCAGCAGCCCGGGACAGGGGGCGCGAAACGAGCAGTACTTC
V: TRBV13; D: TRBD2; J: TRBJ2-6; size: NA; CDR3: CASSLGGGASGANVLTF; DNA: TGTGCCAGCAGCTTGGGCGGGGGGGCCTCTGGGGCCAACGTCCTGACTTTC
V: TRBV19; D: TRBD1; J: TRBJ1-5; size: NA; CDR3: CASSLGDTGEKPQHF; DNA: TGTGCCAGTAGCCTAGGAGATACAGGGGAGAAGCCCCAGCATTTT
V: TRBV7-2; D: TRBD1; J: TRBJ2-3; size: NA; CDR3: CASSLGQGTDTQYF; DNA: TGTGCCAGCAGCTTGGGACAGGGTACAGATACGCAGTATTTT
V: TRBV7-2; D: TRBD1; J: TRBJ1-2; size: NA; CDR3: CASSPLTGNYGYTF; DNA: TGTGCCAGCAGCCCCCTGACAGGGAACTATGGCTACACCTTC
V: TRBV11-2; D: NA; J: TRBJ2-3; size: NA; CDR3: CASSPLTRRVTDTQYF; DNA: TGTGCCAGCAGCCCGTTGACTAGAAGGGTGACAGATACGCAGTATTTT
V: TRBV19; D: TRBD1; J: TRBJ2-7; size: NA; CDR3: CASSDREPYEQYF; DNA: TGTGCCAGTAGTGACAGGGAGCCCTACGAGCAGTACTTC
V: TRBV21-1; D: NA; J: TRBJ2-2; size: NA; CDR3: CASSIFSGTGALSGELFF; DNA: TGTGCCAGCAGCATCTTCTCCGGGACAGGGGCTTTGAGCGGGGAGCTGTTTTTT
V: TRBV25-1; D: NA; J: TRBJ1-1; size: NA; CDR3: CASSRRNTEAFF; DNA: TGTGCCAGCAGTAGGAGGAACACTGAAGCTTTCTTT
V: TRBV4-1; D: NA; J: TRBJ2-1; size: few; CDR3: CASSQVDIFSYNEQFF; DNA: TGCGCCAGCAGCCAGGTGGACATTTTCTCCTACAATGAGCAGTTCTTC
V: TRBV6-6; D: TRBD2; J: TRBJ2-7; size: once; CDR3: CASTDLAGVTYEQYF; DNA: TGTGCCAGCACCGACTTAGCGGGGGTTACTTACGAGCAGTACTTC